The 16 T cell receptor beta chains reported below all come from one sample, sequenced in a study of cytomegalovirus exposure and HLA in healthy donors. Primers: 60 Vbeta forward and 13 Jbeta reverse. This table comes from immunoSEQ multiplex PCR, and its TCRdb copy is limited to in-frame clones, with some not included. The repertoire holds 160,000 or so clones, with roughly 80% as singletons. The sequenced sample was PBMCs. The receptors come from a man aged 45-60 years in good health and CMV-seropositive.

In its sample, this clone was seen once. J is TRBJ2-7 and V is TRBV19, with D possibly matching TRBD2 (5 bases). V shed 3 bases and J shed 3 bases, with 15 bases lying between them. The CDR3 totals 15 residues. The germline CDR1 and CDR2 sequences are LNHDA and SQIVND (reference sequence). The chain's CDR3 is CASSISANGDYEQYF. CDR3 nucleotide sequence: TGTGCCAGTAGTATCTCCGCAAACGGGGACTACGAGCAGTACTTC. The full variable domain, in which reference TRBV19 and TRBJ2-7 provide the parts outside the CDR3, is DGGITQSPKYLFRKEGQNVTLSCEQNLNHDAMYWYRQDPGQGLRLIYYSQIVNDFQKGDIAEGYSVSREKKESFPLTVTSAQKNPTAFYLCASSISANGDYEQYFGPGTRLTVT.

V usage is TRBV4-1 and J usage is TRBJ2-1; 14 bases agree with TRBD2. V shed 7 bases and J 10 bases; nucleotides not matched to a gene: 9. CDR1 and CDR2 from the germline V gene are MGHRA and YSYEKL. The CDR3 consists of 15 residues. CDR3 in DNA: TGCGCCAGCACCGTAGGACTAGCGGGGGGTATGGAGCAGTTCTTC. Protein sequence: CASTVGLAGGMEQFF.

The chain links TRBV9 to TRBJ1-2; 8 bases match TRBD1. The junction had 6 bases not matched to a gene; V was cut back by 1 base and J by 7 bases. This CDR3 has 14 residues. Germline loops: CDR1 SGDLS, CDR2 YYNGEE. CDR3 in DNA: TGTGCCAGCAGCGTAACTGGACAGGGAAGTGGCTACACCTTC. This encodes CASSVTGQGSGYTF.

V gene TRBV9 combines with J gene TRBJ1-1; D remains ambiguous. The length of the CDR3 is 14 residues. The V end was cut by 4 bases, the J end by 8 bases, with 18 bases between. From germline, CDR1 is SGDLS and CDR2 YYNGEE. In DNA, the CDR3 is TGTGCCAGCAGCAAAGACCCCCCTTTCGGGGAAGCTTTCTTT. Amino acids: CASSKDPPFGEAFF. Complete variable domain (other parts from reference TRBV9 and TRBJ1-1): DSGVTQTPKHLITATGQRVTLRCSPRSGDLSVYWYQQSLDQGLQFLIQYYNGEERAKGNILERFSAQQFPDLHSELNLSSLELGDSALYFCASSKDPPFGEAFFGQGTRLTVV.

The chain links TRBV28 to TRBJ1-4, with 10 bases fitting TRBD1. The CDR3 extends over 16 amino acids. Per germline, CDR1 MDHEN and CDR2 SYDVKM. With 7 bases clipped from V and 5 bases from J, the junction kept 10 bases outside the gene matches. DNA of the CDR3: TGTGCCAGCACCTTCGGGGGGACAGGGGCGAATGAAAAACTGTTTTTT. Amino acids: CASTFGGTGANEKLFF.

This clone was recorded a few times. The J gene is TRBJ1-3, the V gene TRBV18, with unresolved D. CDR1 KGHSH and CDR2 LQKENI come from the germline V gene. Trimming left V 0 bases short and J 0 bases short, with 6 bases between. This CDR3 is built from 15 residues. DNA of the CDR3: TGTGCCAGCTCACCACCCGGGAACTCTGGAAACACCATATATTTT. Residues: CASSPPGNSGNTIYF. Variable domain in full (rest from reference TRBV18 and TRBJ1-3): NAGVMQNPRHLVRRRGQEARLRCSPMKGHSHVYWYRQLPEEGLKFMVYLQKENIIDESGMPKERFSAEFPKEGPSILRIQQVVRGDSAAYFCASSPPGNSGNTIYFGEGSWLTVV.

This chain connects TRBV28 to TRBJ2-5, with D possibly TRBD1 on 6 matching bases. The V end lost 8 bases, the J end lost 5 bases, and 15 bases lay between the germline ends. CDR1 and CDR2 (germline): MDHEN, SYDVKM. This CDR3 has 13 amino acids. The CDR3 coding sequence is TGTGCCAGCCGTCCAGGGGTTCTTGAGACCCAGTACTTC. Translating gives CASRPGVLETQYF. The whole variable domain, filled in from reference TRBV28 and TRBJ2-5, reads DVKVTQSSRYLVKRTGEKVFLECVQDMDHENMFWYRQDPGLGLRLIYFSYDVKMKEKGDIPEGYSVSREKKERFSLILESASTNQTSMYLCASRPGVLETQYFGPGTRLLVL.

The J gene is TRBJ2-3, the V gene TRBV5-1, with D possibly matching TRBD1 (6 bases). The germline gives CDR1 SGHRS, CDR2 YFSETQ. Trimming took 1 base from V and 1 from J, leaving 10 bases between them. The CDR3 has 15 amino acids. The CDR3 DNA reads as TGCGCCAGCAGCTTGATACAGGGCCGCACAGATACGCAGTATTTT. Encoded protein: CASSLIQGRTDTQYF.

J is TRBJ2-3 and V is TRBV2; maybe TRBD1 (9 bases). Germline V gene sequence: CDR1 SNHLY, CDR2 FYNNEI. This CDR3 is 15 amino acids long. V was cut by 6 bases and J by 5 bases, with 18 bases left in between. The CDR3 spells CASRNRGLAGDTQYF. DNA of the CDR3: TGTGCCAGCAGGAACAGGGGGCTAGCGGGAGATACGCAGTATTTT.

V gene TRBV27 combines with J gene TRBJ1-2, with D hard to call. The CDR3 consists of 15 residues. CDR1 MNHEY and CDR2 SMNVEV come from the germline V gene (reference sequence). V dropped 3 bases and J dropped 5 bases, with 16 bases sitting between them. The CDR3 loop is CASSFLPPSPYGYTF. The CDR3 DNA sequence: TGTGCCAGCAGTTTCCTACCCCCCTCCCCATATGGCTACACCTTC.

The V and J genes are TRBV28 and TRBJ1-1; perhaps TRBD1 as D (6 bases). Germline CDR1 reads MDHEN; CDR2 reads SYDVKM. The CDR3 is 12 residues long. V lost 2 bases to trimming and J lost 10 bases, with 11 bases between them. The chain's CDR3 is CASSLETGRAFF. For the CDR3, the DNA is TGTGCCAGCAGTTTAGAGACAGGCAGAGCTTTCTTT. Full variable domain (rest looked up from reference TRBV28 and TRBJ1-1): DVKVTQSSRYLVKRTGEKVFLECVQDMDHENMFWYRQDPGLGLRLIYFSYDVKMKEKGDIPEGYSVSREKKERFSLILESASTNQTSMYLCASSLETGRAFFGQGTRLTVV.

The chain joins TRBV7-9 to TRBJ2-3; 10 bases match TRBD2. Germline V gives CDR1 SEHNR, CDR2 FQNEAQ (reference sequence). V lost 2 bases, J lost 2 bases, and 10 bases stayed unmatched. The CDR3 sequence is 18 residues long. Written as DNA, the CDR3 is TGTGCCAGCAGCTTATGGGCCGGACTAGCGGAGCACACAGATACGCAGTATTTT. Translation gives CASSLWAGLAEHTDTQYF.

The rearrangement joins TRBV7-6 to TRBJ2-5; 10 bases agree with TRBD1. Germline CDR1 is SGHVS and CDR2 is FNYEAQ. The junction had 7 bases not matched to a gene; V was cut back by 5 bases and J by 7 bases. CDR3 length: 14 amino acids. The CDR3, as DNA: TGTGCCAGCAGCGGGCGGACAGGGGGGAGGACCCAGTACTTC. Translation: CASSGRTGGRTQYF.

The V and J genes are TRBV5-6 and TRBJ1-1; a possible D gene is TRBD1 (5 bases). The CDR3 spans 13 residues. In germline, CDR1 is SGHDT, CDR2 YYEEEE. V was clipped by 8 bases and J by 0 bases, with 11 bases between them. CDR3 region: CASGGRMNTEAFF. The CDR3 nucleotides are TGTGCCAGTGGGGGGAGGATGAACACTGAAGCTTTCTTT.

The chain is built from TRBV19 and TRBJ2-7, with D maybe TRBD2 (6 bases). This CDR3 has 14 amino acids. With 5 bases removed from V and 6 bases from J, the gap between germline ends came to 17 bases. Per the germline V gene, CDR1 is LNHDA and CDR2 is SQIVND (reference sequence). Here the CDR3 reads CASSEDYTAREQYF. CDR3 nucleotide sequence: TGTGCCAGTAGTGAGGACTACACGGCACGCGAGCAGTACTTC.

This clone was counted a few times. The CDR3 is CASSSSGTNEKLFF. CDR3 nucleotides: TGTGCCAGCAGTTCGTCGGGAACTAATGAAAAACTGTTTTTT. The chain joins TRBV27 to TRBJ1-4; unclear D gene. This CDR3 contains 14 residues. Trimming shortened V by 4 bases and J by 1 base, and 7 bases separated the two germline ends. CDR1 MNHEY and CDR2 SMNVEV come from the germline V gene (reference sequence).